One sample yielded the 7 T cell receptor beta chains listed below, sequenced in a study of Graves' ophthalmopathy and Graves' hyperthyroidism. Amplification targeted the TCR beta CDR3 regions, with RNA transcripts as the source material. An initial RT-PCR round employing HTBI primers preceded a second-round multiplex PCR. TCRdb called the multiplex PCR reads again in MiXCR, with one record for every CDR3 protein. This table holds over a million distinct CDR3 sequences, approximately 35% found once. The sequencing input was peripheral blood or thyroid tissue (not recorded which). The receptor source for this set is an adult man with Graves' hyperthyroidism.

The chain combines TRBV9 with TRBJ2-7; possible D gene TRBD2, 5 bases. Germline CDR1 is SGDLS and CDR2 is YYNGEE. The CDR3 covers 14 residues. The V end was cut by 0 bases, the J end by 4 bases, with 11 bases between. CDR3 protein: CASSVGGYGYEQYF. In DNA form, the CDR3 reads TGTGCCAGCAGCGTAGGAGGGTACGGGTACGAGCAGTACTTC.

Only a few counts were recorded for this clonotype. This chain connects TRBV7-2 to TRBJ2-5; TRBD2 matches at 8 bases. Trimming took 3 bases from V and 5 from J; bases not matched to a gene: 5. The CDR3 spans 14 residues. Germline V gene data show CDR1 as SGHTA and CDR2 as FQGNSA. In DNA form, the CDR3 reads TGTGCCAGCAGCTTCCCGGGAGGGTTCGAGACCCAGTACTTC. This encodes CASSFPGGFETQYF.

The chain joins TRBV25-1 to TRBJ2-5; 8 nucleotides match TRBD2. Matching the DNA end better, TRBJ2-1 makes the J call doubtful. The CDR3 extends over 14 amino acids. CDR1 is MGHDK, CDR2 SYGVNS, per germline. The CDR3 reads CASSNSGAYNEQFF. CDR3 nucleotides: TGTGCCAGCAGTAATAGCGGGGCGTACAATGAGCAGTTCTTC.

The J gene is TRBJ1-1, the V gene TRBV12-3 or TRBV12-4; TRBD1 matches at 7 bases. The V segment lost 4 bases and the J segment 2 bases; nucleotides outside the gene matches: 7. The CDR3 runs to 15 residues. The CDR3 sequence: CASSYRAGGNTEAFF. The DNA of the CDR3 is TGTGCCAGCAGTTACCGGGCAGGGGGTAACACTGAAGCTTTCTTT.

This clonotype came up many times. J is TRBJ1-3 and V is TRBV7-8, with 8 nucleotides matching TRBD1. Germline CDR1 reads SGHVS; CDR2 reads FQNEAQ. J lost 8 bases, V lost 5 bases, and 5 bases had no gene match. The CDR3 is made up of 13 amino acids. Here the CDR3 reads CASSVDRGDTIYF. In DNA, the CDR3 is TGTGCCAGCAGCGTCGACAGGGGAGACACCATATATTTT.

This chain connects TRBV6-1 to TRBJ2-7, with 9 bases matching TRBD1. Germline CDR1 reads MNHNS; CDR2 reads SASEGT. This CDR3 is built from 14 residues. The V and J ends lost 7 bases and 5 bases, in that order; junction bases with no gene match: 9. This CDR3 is CASNSGQGSDEQYF. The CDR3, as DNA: TGTGCCAGCAACTCTGGACAGGGGTCCGACGAGCAGTACTTC.

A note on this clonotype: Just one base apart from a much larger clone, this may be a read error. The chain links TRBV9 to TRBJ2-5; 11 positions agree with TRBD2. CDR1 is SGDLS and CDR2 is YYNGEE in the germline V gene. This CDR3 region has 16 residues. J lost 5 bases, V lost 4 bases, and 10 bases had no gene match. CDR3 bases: TGTGCCAGCAGCTCCCATAGCGGGGGGGCCGGGGAGACCCAGTACTTC. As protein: CASSSHSGGAGETQYF.